The T cell receptor beta chain under discussion was sequenced for a study of cytomegalovirus exposure and HLA in healthy donors. Overall study results and limits: The study had only CMV serostatus as immune exposure information. Some segments of the V type, notably TRBV6-2 and TRBV6-3, were excluded as indistinguishable.

Use of 60 Vbeta and 13 Jbeta primers characterized the PCR. As processed by the authors: Later analysis identified 88 million or so unique TCR beta chains, about 10 million shared. Generated by immunoSEQ multiplex PCR, the TCRdb table keeps only in-frame clones and is missing some. The V and J calls and the clone size are those of that table, but D and trimming were determined from the DNA. Of about 130,000 clones listed, 77% are singletons. Germline-derived CDR1 and CDR2 are LGHNT and FRNRAP. Trimming took 7 bases from V and 1 from J, leaving 10 bases between them. This CDR3 region has 13 residues. Worth noting for this clone: Its antigen is not identified.

Sequencing was done on a sample of PBMCs. The genes are TRBV12-5 and TRBJ2-5; no reliable D call. The sequence derives from a male donor in good health and CMV-seronegative. CDR3: CASAGILQETQYF. The CDR3 DNA reads as TGTGCTAGTGCAGGAATCCTCCAAGAGACCCAGTACTTC.